The 32 T cell receptor beta chains listed next were all sequenced from one sample in a study of T-cell reconstitution after alpha-beta-depleted transplantation in children. Library preparation (for TCRbeta) was performed with unique molecular identifiers. From the PCR reads, TCRdb called clonotypes with MiXCR, one entry per CDR3 protein. This table holds 300,000 to 400,000 distinct CDR3 sequences, approximately 12% found once. The input for sequencing was PBMCs, taken from the stem cell graft. The receptors shown here come from a human donor who donated a stem cell graft to a child with Fanconi anemia.

There are a few counts of this clonotype. The chain joins TRBV2 to TRBJ1-6; no reliable D call. From germline, CDR1 is SNHLY and CDR2 FYNNEI. The CDR3 is made up of 13 amino acids. Trimming took 11 bases from V and 0 from J, leaving 8 bases between them. The CDR3 DNA is TGTGCCGCCAAGAGCTCCTATAATTCACCCCTCCACTTT. Protein product: CAAKSSYNSPLHF.

The V gene is TRBV7-2, the J gene TRBJ1-2; weak D call: TRBD1 (5 bases). The CDR3 is made up of 13 amino acids. The germline V gene has CDR1 SGHTA and CDR2 FQGNSA. V dropped 6 bases and J dropped 3 bases, with 11 bases sitting between them. The DNA of the CDR3 is TGTGCCAGCAGGGGGGGGTCCTACTATGGCTACACCTTC. This codes for CASRGGSYYGYTF.

This clonotype showed up just a few times. The chain combines TRBV19 with TRBJ2-5; maybe TRBD1 (5 bases). Germline V gene data show CDR1 as LNHDA and CDR2 as SQIVND (reference sequence). This CDR3 is 16 amino acids long. Trimming shortened V by 4 bases and J by 5 bases, and 20 bases separated the two germline ends. CDR3 sequence: CASSTQAQLPRETQYF. The CDR3 nucleotides read TGTGCCAGTAGTACACAGGCGCAGCTTCCGCGGGAGACCCAGTACTTC.

The V call is TRBV6-6, the J call TRBJ1-4; 7 nucleotides align to TRBD1. The CDR3 is made up of 13 amino acids. The V and J ends lost 6 bases and 8 bases, in that order; junction bases with no gene match: 6. The V gene's germline CDR1 is MNHNY and CDR2 SVGAGI (reference sequence). The CDR3 reads CASRPRGAEKLFF. Here the CDR3 DNA reads TGTGCCAGCAGACCCAGGGGGGCGGAAAAACTGTTTTTT.

The V call is TRBV5-1, the J call TRBJ2-5; 9 nucleotides agree with TRBD2. Trimming at V came to 0 bases and at J to 5 bases, leaving 8 bases not matched to a gene. The CDR3 contains 16 residues. Per the germline V gene, CDR1 is SGHRS and CDR2 is YFSETQ. The CDR3 DNA is TGCGCCAGCAGCTTGGATCTAGCGGGGATTGCGGAGACCCAGTACTTC. Translation gives CASSLDLAGIAETQYF.

This clonotype was picked up many times. This chain connects TRBV6-2 or TRBV6-3 to TRBJ2-7, with TRBD2 matching 8 bases. Germline V lookup: CDR1 MNHEY, CDR2 SVGEGT. The CDR3 loop spans 12 amino acids. After removal of 8 bases from V and 7 bases from J, the junction contained 7 bases not matched to a gene. The CDR3 sequence is CASGAGAREQYV. The CDR3 region has the DNA TGTGCCAGCGGAGCGGGGGCCAGGGAGCAGTACGTC.

This clonotype was counted a few times. The chain joins TRBV11-2 to TRBJ2-7, with TRBD1 as a possible D gene (6 bases). Germline assignment: CDR1 SGHAT and CDR2 FQNNGV. Trimming left V 1 base short and J 5 bases short, with 15 bases between. This CDR3 has 15 amino acids. The CDR3 here is CASSLGGQGVHEQYF. CDR3 bases: TGTGCCAGCAGCTTAGGGGGACAAGGGGTCCACGAGCAGTACTTC.

CDR3 DNA: TGTGCCAGCAGCCCGGGGGGAGGGGCAGATACGCAGTATTTT. Encoded protein: CASSPGGGADTQYF. The chain has TRBV5-6 and TRBJ2-3, with TRBD2 matching 7 bases. The germline V gene encodes CDR1 SGHDT and CDR2 YYEEEE. The CDR3 consists of 14 residues. V shed 4 bases and J 4 bases; nucleotides not matched to a gene: 6.

This clonotype was seen at least ten times. In DNA form, the CDR3 reads TGTGCCAGCAGTTTATGTGGGGGCAACCAAGAGACCCAGTACTTC. The encoded protein is CASSLCGGNQETQYF. V usage is TRBV27 and J usage is TRBJ2-5; a possible D gene is TRBD1 (6 bases). V lost 1 base, J lost 0 bases, and 9 bases lay in between. The germline V gene encodes CDR1 MNHEY and CDR2 SMNVEV (reference sequence). This CDR3 region has 15 residues.

In its sample, this clonotype was seen a few times. This chain connects TRBV12-3 or TRBV12-4 to TRBJ1-2, with 7 bases aligning to TRBD1. The V segment lost 5 bases and the J segment 4 bases; nucleotides outside the gene matches: 13. The CDR3 extends over 16 amino acids. The CDR3 coding sequence is TGTGCCAGCAGTCCAACCATAGGGACAGCTCGCTATGGCTACACCTTC. This encodes CASSPTIGTARYGYTF.

This clonotype was found a few times. J is TRBJ2-1 and V is TRBV2; D might be TRBD1 (6 bases). This CDR3 has 16 amino acids. Trimming stripped 2 bases from V and 10 bases from J, with 21 bases between. The germline V gene has CDR1 SNHLY and CDR2 FYNNEI. Here the CDR3 reads CASSEHLGQGSREQFF. In DNA, the CDR3 is TGTGCCAGCAGTGAACATCTGGGTCAGGGGAGTAGAGAGCAGTTCTTC. The whole variable domain, remainder taken from reference TRBV2 and TRBJ2-1, is EPEVTQTPSHQVTQMGQEVILRCVPISNHLYFYWYRQILGQKVEFLVSFYNNEISEKSEIFDDQFSVERPDGSNFTLKIRSTKLEDSAMYFCASSEHLGQGSREQFFGPGTRLTVL.

The table lists this clonotype with many counts. The chain uses TRBV5-1 and TRBJ2-5, with D uncertain. The CDR3 loop spans 14 amino acids. Trimming pared 0 bases from V and 5 bases from J, leaving 11 bases between. In germline, CDR1 is SGHRS, CDR2 YFSETQ. The CDR3 here is CASSLALQAETQYF. For the CDR3, the DNA is TGCGCCAGCAGCTTGGCTCTTCAGGCGGAGACCCAGTACTTC.

There are many counts of this clonotype. This chain links TRBV6-1 with TRBJ2-2; D may be TRBD2 (5 bases). Trimming pared 6 bases from V and 0 bases from J, leaving 11 bases between. In germline, CDR1 is MNHNS, CDR2 SASEGT. The CDR3 runs 15 residues. CDR3 nucleotides: TGTGCCAGCAGCCGAGGGAACCCGAACACCGGGGAGCTGTTTTTT. It yields the protein CASSRGNPNTGELFF.

The sample holds many counts of this clonotype. The gene calls are TRBV12-3 or TRBV12-4 and TRBJ1-6; D possibly corresponds to TRBD1 (5 bases). This CDR3 contains 14 residues. The V end was cut by 3 bases, the J end by 9 bases, with 12 bases between. The CDR3 bases are TGTGCCAGCAGTTTTTCGGGGGGATCTTCACCCCTCCACTTT. Protein product: CASSFSGGSSPLHF.

V and J are TRBV10-3 and TRBJ2-3; D tentatively fits TRBD1 or TRBD2 (5 bases each). CDR1 ENHRY and CDR2 SYGVKD come from the germline V gene. This CDR3 comprises 17 residues. V was shortened by 7 bases and J by 1 base, with 21 bases between the two germline ends. CDR3 sequence: CAITPRSNGARTDTQYF. The DNA of the CDR3 is TGTGCCATCACCCCAAGGAGTAACGGGGCGCGCACAGATACGCAGTATTTT.

The chain carries TRBV20-1 and TRBJ2-1, with D possibly matching TRBD2 (6 bases). Trimming took off 5 bases at V and 9 bases at J, with 11 bases between the two ends. Germline assignment: CDR1 DFQATT and CDR2 SNEGSKA (reference sequence). This CDR3 region has 11 residues. The CDR3: CSAAGGGEQFF. The CDR3 bases are TGCAGTGCTGCCGGGGGAGGTGAGCAGTTCTTC.

There are a few counts of this clonotype. The CDR3 sequence is CSAFSAQQETQYF. The DNA for the CDR3 is TGCAGTGCCTTCTCTGCTCAGCAAGAGACCCAGTACTTC. This chain connects TRBV20-1 to TRBJ2-5; D not certain. This CDR3 region has 13 residues. Germline loops: CDR1 DFQATT, CDR2 SNEGSKA (reference sequence). V lost 6 bases to trimming and J lost 2 bases, with 13 bases between them.

This clonotype was seen many times. The chain joins TRBV2 to TRBJ1-3, with 7 bases that match TRBD1. From germline, CDR1 is SNHLY and CDR2 FYNNEI. J lost 2 bases, V lost 4 bases, and 5 bases had no gene match. CDR3 length equals 15 residues. CDR3 residues: CASSVERGPGNTIYF. In DNA, the CDR3 is TGTGCCAGCAGTGTCGAGAGGGGGCCTGGAAACACCATATATTTT.

The rearrangement uses TRBV11-1 and TRBJ2-5, with D possibly matching TRBD1 (5 bases). The V gene lost 5 bases and the J gene lost 9 bases, with 16 bases spanning the gap. Germline CDR1 reads SGHAT; CDR2 reads FQDESV (reference sequence). The CDR3 loop spans 13 amino acids. CDR3 residues: CASSADLQGAQYF. In DNA, the CDR3 is TGTGCCAGCAGCGCGGACCTCCAGGGTGCCCAGTACTTC.

The chain carries TRBV5-1 and TRBJ1-2; tentative D call: TRBD1 (5 bases). V dropped 0 bases and J dropped 7 bases, with 13 bases sitting between them. The germline gives CDR1 SGHRS, CDR2 YFSETQ. This CDR3 is built from 14 residues. This CDR3 is CASSLDSGAVGYTF. The CDR3 DNA sequence: TGCGCCAGCAGCTTGGACAGCGGGGCGGTTGGCTACACCTTC. Based on the CDR3 plus reference TRBV5-1 and TRBJ1-2, the full variable domain is KAGVTQTPRYLIKTRGQQVTLSCSPISGHRSVSWYQQTPGQGLQFLFEYFSETQRNKGNFPGRFSGRQFSNSRSEMNVSTLELGDSALYLCASSLDSGAVGYTFGSGTRLTVV.

J is TRBJ2-5 and V is TRBV10-3, with D perhaps being TRBD1 or TRBD2 (5 bases each). The CDR3 has 12 amino acids. The ends were cut back, 11 bases at V and 3 bases at J, with 13 bases in the middle. Germline CDR1 and CDR2: ENHRY and SYGVKD. The CDR3 here is CASAGTKETQYF. Here the CDR3 DNA reads TGTGCCTCGGCCGGGACCAAAGAGACCCAGTACTTC.

This clonotype has at least ten counts. The J gene is TRBJ1-3, the V gene TRBV7-9, with D possibly matching TRBD1 (5 bases). Germline V lookup: CDR1 SEHNR, CDR2 FQNEAQ (reference sequence). The V and J ends lost 3 bases and 0 bases respectively, with 12 bases between them. The CDR3 has 16 residues. The CDR3, as DNA: TGTGCCAGCAGCTTTGGGACGGCAAGCTCTGGAAACACCATATATTTT. Its protein is CASSFGTASSGNTIYF.

Many counts were recorded for this clonotype. The V call is TRBV4-3, the J call TRBJ2-1; D gene unclear. CDR1 LGHNA and CDR2 YSLEER come from the germline V gene. This CDR3 is 14 amino acids long. V lost 1 base and J 5 bases, leaving 9 bases between the germline ends. CDR3: CASSQVGRDNEQFF. CDR3 nucleotide sequence: TGCGCCAGCAGCCAAGTCGGACGCGACAATGAGCAGTTCTTC.

In this sample, this clonotype turned up a few times. This rearrangement joins TRBV6-5 to TRBJ1-1, with 8 bases matching TRBD1. After removal of 4 bases from V and 3 bases from J, the junction contained 4 bases not matched to a gene. This CDR3 is 14 amino acids long. Germline lookup yields CDR1 MNHEY and CDR2 SVGAGI. The CDR3 nucleotides read TGTGCCAGCAGTTCCACAGGGGGGGACACTGAAGCTTTCTTT. It is translated as CASSSTGGDTEAFF.

This clonotype was observed a handful of times. This rearrangement joins TRBV19 to TRBJ1-4; D is ambiguous. CDR3 length: 13 amino acids. The germline gives CDR1 LNHDA, CDR2 SQIVND (reference sequence). Trimming pared 11 bases from V and 0 bases from J, leaving 10 bases between. CDR3 region: CAGSTPTNEKLFF. The CDR3 nucleotides read TGTGCCGGGTCCACCCCAACTAATGAAAAACTGTTTTTT.

This clonotype was detected ten times or more. This rearrangement joins TRBV3-1 to TRBJ1-1; D may be TRBD1 (5 bases). This CDR3 region has 13 residues. The germline V and J ends were trimmed by 4 bases and 5 bases, with 11 bases remaining between them. Germline loops: CDR1 LGHDT, CDR2 YNNKEL (reference sequence). CDR3 bases: TGTGCCAGCAGCCTTGGGACGGAAACTGAAGCTTTCTTT. Protein sequence: CASSLGTETEAFF.

This sequence joins TRBV27 and TRBJ1-6; D not certain. CDR3 length: 13 residues. V lost 2 bases and J lost 9, with 8 bases in between. Germline-derived CDR1 and CDR2 are MNHEY and SMNVEV (reference sequence). The CDR3 DNA follows: TGTGCCAGCAGTTTACTTCCTTCTTCACCCCTCCACTTT. Protein product: CASSLLPSSPLHF.

CDR3 in DNA: TGCAGCGGCGGCCGGGAAGTAGGTGGCTACACCTTC. Residues: CSGGREVGGYTF. V is TRBV29-1 and J is TRBJ1-2; D gene ambiguous. This CDR3 is 12 amino acids long. V was cut by 7 bases and J by 7 bases, with 16 bases left in between. The germline V gene has CDR1 SQVTM and CDR2 ANQGSEA. Drawing the rest from reference TRBV29-1 and TRBJ1-2, the complete variable domain is SAVISQKPSRDICQRGTSLTIQCQVDSQVTMMFWYRQQPGQSLTLIATANQGSEATYESGFVIDKFPISRPNLTFSTLTVSNMSPEDSSIYLCSGGREVGGYTFGSGTRLTVV.

Only a few counts were recorded for this clonotype. DNA for the CDR3: TGTGCCAGCACGGGAGAAGAGACCCAGTACTTC. Translated, it gives CASTGEETQYF. J is TRBJ2-5 and V is TRBV6-6; D might be TRBD2 (6 bases). The V gene's germline CDR1 is MNHNY and CDR2 SVGAGI (reference sequence). The CDR3 runs to 11 residues. V lost 7 bases and J 3 bases, leaving 6 bases between the germline ends.

This chain links TRBV6-1 with TRBJ1-2, with unresolved D. The CDR3 extends over 12 amino acids. CDR1 and CDR2 from the germline V gene are MNHNS and SASEGT. The V end lost 6 bases, the J end lost 4 bases, and 9 bases lay between the germline ends. CDR3 in DNA: TGTGCCAGCAGGCAGGCGGCCTATGGCTACACCTTC. It translates to CASRQAAYGYTF.

The sample holds many counts of this clonotype. This chain uses TRBV10-3 with TRBJ2-1; TRBD1 matches 9 bases. The CDR3 extends over 14 amino acids. Germline V gene sequence: CDR1 ENHRY, CDR2 SYGVKD. V lost 6 bases and J lost 5; bases outside the gene matches: 5. This chain's CDR3 is CAIRGDREDNEQFF. For the CDR3, the DNA is TGTGCCATCAGGGGGGACAGGGAGGACAATGAGCAGTTCTTC.

This clonotype has only a few counts. The chain combines TRBV28 with TRBJ1-2; no reliable D call. Germline values: CDR1 MDHEN, CDR2 SYDVKM. The CDR3 contains 14 residues. Trimming took off 3 bases at V and 8 bases at J, with 16 bases between the two ends. Written as DNA, the CDR3 is TGTGCCAGCAGTTTCGGATTTAACCAAGCGGGCTACACCTTC. Amino acid sequence: CASSFGFNQAGYTF.